This entry lists 6 T cell receptor beta chains sequenced from one sample in a study of OX40 agonist ivuxolimab in advanced cancers. Libraries were prepared by immunoSEQ multiplex PCR; TCRdb keeps only in-frame clonotypes and omits some of them. The table has roughly 100,000 clones, approximately 90% seen once. The source material was CD4+ or CD8+ T cells sorted from blood, sampled in a trial of the OX40 agonist ivuxolimab. The receptors shown here come from an adult with an advanced solid tumor such as melanoma, head and neck, liver or kidney cancer.

This clone was picked up one time. This CDR3 is CASSSGGGVLMNTEAFF. The CDR3 DNA sequence: TGTGCCAGCAGCTCTGGAGGCGGAGTTTTGATGAACACTGAAGCTTTCTTT. The rearrangement links TRBV5-4 to TRBJ1-1; D is undetermined. The length of the CDR3 is 17 residues. Germline loops: CDR1 SGHNT, CDR2 YYREEE (reference sequence). Trimming removed 3 bases at V and 0 bases at J, with 18 bases between.

The rearrangement links TRBV15 to TRBJ1-1, with D possibly being TRBD1 (5 bases). CDR1 and CDR2 from the germline V gene are LNHNV and YYDKDF (reference sequence). Trimming stripped 0 bases from V and 10 bases from J, with 15 bases between. This CDR3 has 14 residues. CDR3 DNA: TGTGCCACCAGCAGAGATCGCTCAGGGCCGGCAGCTTTCTTT. It encodes CATSRDRSGPAAFF.

This clone has only one observation. The chain links TRBV2 to TRBJ2-5; possible D gene TRBD1, 6 bases. V dropped 5 bases and J dropped 5 bases, with 12 bases sitting between them. CDR3 length: 13 residues. CDR1 and CDR2 from the germline V gene are SNHLY and FYNNEI. The CDR3 reads CASSRRTVETQYF. The CDR3 DNA follows: TGTGCCAGCAGTAGACGGACAGTGGAGACCCAGTACTTC. The complete variable domain, with remaining parts taken from reference TRBV2 and TRBJ2-5, reads EPEVTQTPSHQVTQMGQEVILRCVPISNHLYFYWYRQILGQKVEFLVSFYNNEISEKSEIFDDQFSVERPDGSNFTLKIRSTKLEDSAMYFCASSRRTVETQYFGPGTRLLVL.

V is TRBV9 and J is TRBJ1-1; 8 bases agree with TRBD1. J lost 4 bases, V lost 3 bases, and 11 bases had no gene match. This CDR3 region has 16 residues. CDR1 and CDR2 from the germline V gene are SGDLS and YYNGEE. Here the CDR3 reads CASSAGGRKDGTEAFF. The CDR3 coding sequence is TGTGCCAGCAGCGCAGGGGGCCGAAAGGATGGCACTGAAGCTTTCTTT.

CDR3 sequence: CASSGPLQGKQYF. The CDR3 region has the DNA TGTGCCAGCAGTGGGCCCTTACAGGGGAAGCAGTACTTC. The chain joins TRBV2 to TRBJ2-5; 7 nucleotides align to TRBD1. The CDR3 is 13 amino acids. CDR1 and CDR2 from the germline V gene are SNHLY and FYNNEI. The V and J ends lost 4 bases and 11 bases, in that order; junction bases with no gene match: 10. Together with reference TRBV2 and TRBJ2-5, the CDR3 gives the full variable domain: EPEVTQTPSHQVTQMGQEVILRCVPISNHLYFYWYRQILGQKVEFLVSFYNNEISEKSEIFDDQFSVERPDGSNFTLKIRSTKLEDSAMYFCASSGPLQGKQYFGPGTRLLVL.

The J gene is TRBJ1-4, the V gene TRBV25-1; D ambiguous. This CDR3 is 14 amino acids long. From germline, CDR1 is MGHDK and CDR2 SYGVNS. Trimming took off 5 bases at V and 8 bases at J, with 15 bases between the two ends. The CDR3 sequence is CASSQVEGSEKLFF. The CDR3 coding sequence is TGTGCCAGCAGTCAAGTAGAGGGATCCGAAAAACTGTTTTTT.